This T cell receptor (beta chain) was recorded in a study of blood T cell repertoires in COVID-19. For the study at large: PBMCs, B-cell-depleted T cells, or T cells were the source of the cDNA or gDNA that made up the material.

Original processing notes: For nucleated cells, counts were estimated from reference gene primer amplification. Profiled with immunoSEQ multiplex PCR; TCRdb holds only in-frame clones, not every one. V and J calls and clone size come straight from that table; D and trimming were deduced from the DNA. The repertoire holds approximately 90,000 clones, 80% to 90% seen once, with under 9.5% in the top ten. This CDR3 region has 17 residues. CDR1 and CDR2 (germline): GTSNPN, SVGIG (reference sequence). With 2 bases clipped from V and 0 bases from J, the junction kept 10 bases outside the gene matches. V is TRBV30 and J is TRBJ1-3, with 7 nucleotides matching TRBD1. The specimen sequenced was peripheral blood. The TCR was taken from a man aged 45-60 years with acute or convalescent COVID-19. Here the CDR3 reads CAWSLRQGHNSGNTIYF. The CDR3 DNA reads as TGTGCCTGGAGTCTCAGACAGGGCCATAACTCTGGAAACACCATATATTTT.